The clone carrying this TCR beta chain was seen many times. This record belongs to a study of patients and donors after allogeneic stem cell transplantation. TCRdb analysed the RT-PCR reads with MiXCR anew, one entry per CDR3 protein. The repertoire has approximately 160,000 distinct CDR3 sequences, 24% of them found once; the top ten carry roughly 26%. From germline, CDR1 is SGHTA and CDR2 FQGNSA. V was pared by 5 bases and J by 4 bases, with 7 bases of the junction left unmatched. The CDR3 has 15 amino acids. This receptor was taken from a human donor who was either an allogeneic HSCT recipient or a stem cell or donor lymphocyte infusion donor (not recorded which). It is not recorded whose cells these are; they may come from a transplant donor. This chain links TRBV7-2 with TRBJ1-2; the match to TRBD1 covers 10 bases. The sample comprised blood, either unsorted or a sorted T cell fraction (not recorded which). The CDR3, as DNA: TGTGCCAGCAGCATCGGACAGGGGGGAGTCTATGGCTACACCTTC. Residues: CASSIGQGGVYGYTF.